Listed below are T cell receptor beta chains from one sample, sequenced in a study of tumor-infiltrating lymphocytes in primary liver carcinoma. TCRdb used MiXCR to reprocess the multiplex PCR reads, holding one entry per CDR3 protein. The profile shows some 190,000 distinct CDR3 sequences, around 60% of them singletons. The sequenced sample consisted of peripheral blood. These receptors came from a middle-aged man with primary liver carcinoma and hepatitis B virus infection. Each CDR3 is given with its conserved first and last residue.

TRBJ2-6	15	TRBV29-1	CSVPLGGPGANVLTF
TRBJ2-2	13	TRBV14	CASRDGNTGELFF
TRBJ2-7	14	TRBV6-5	CASSPSPGSTEQYF
TRBJ2-3	16	TRBV6-5	CASTAGLGRGTDTQYF
TRBJ2-1	13	TRBV7-8	CASSPDVNNEQFF
TRBJ1-6	13	TRBV12-3/TRBV12-4	CASSSTNNSPLHF
TRBJ1-1	13	TRBV11-2	CASRPWELTEAFF
TRBJ1-2	13	TRBV12-3/TRBV12-4	CASTLGTVYGYTF
TRBJ2-5	15	TRBV5-5	CASSIRDRLQETQYF
TRBJ2-5	14	TRBV7-9	CASSLSRLEETQYF
TRBJ2-5	15	TRBV29-1	CSSSPSGSSQETQYF
TRBJ1-4	13	TRBV10-1	CTSSESPNEKLFF
TRBJ2-1	15	TRBV24-1	CATSDTTSGTMSKFF
TRBJ2-7	16	TRBV4-1	CASSQGLVGESYEQYF
TRBJ2-6	11	TRBV29-1	CSASGANVLTF
TRBJ2-7	14	TRBV6-1	CASSQGQDSYEQYF
TRBJ2-1	16	TRBV7-9	CASSRSFAGGPNEQFF
TRBJ2-1	12	TRBV11-3	CASSVEPGQKFF
TRBJ1-2	14	TRBV12-5	CANGLGDKGSGYTF
TRBJ1-6	15	TRBV6-5	CASSYDGQGTSPLRF
TRBJ1-5	13	TRBV11-2	CASPARGSHPQHF
TRBJ2-3	16	TRBV11-2	CASSSELAGRTDTQYF
TRBJ1-4	12	TRBV29-1	CSVGQGNEKLFF
TRBJ2-3	14	TRBV6-2/TRBV6-3	CASSSGPALRTQYF